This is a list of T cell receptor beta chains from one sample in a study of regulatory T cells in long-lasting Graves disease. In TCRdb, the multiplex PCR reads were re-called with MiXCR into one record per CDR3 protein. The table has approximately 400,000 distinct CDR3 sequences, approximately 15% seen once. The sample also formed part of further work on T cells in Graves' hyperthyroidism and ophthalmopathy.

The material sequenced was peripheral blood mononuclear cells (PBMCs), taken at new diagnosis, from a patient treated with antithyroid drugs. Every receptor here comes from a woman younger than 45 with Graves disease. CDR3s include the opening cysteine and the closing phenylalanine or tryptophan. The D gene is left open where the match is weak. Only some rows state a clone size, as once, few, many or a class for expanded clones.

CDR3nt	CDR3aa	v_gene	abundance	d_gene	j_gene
TGTGCCAGTAGTATAGGACCGGGAGAAGCCTACGAGCAGTACTTC	CASSIGPGEAYEQYF	TRBV19	few	NA	TRBJ2-7
TGCAGCGTGACCAGGAGGCTAGCGGGAGGGCAATACTTC	CSVTRRLAGGQYF	TRBV29-1	many	TRBD2	TRBJ2-7
TGCGCCAGCAGCCAAGAACCGGGCGGCAGCTTACAAGAGACCCAGTACTTC	CASSQEPGGSLQETQYF	TRBV4-1	many	NA	TRBJ2-5
TGCAGTGCTAGAGAGGCAGGGCCGAACACTGAAGCTTTCTTT	CSAREAGPNTEAFF	TRBV20-1	many	NA	TRBJ1-1
TGTGCCAGCAGCCCACGACAGGGGAGGATGAACACTGAAGCTTTCTTT	CASSPRQGRMNTEAFF	TRBV13	many	TRBD1	TRBJ1-1
TGTGCCACCAGCAGAGACGGCTCTAATTCACCCCTCCACTTT	CATSRDGSNSPLHF	TRBV15	many	NA	TRBJ1-6
TGTGCCAGCAGCTTAGGCCCCCAGGGGACCCAGTACTTC	CASSLGPQGTQYF	TRBV11-3	many	NA	TRBJ2-5
TGTGCCAGCAGTAAGAACCTCGGGCTTATGGTCGAGCAGTACTTC	CASSKNLGLMVEQYF	TRBV6-1	many	NA	TRBJ2-7
TGTGCCAGCTCCTTTACCCAGACAGGGTACAATCAGCCCCAGCATTTT	CASSFTQTGYNQPQHF	TRBV18	NA	TRBD1	TRBJ1-5
TGTGCCAGCAGCAAGGACAGGGGGAATCAGCCCCAGCATTTT	CASSKDRGNQPQHF	TRBV6-1	few	TRBD1	TRBJ1-5
TGTGCCAGCAGTCCCCGGAGCAGGGATAATGAAAAACTGTTTTTT	CASSPRSRDNEKLFF	TRBV12-3/TRBV12-4	NA	NA	TRBJ1-4
TGTGCCAGCACCTACCCGGGGCTAGCGGGGGGGCCTTTCTCCGAGCAGTACTTC	CASTYPGLAGGPFSEQYF	TRBV6-1	once	TRBD2	TRBJ2-7
TGTGCCAGCAGCATAGCCGGGGCCAGTAATTCACCCCTCCACTTT	CASSIAGASNSPLHF	TRBV5-4	few	NA	TRBJ1-6
TGTGCCAGCAGCTTCGGGACTAGCCGCACAGATACGCAGTATTTT	CASSFGTSRTDTQYF	TRBV7-2	NA	TRBD2	TRBJ2-3
TGTGCCAGCAGGACAGGGGGCAATGAGCAGTACTTC	CASRTGGNEQYF	TRBV27	once	TRBD1	TRBJ2-7
TGTGCCAGTAAGACGGAGGCCTGGGGCAATCAGCCCCAGCATTTT	CASKTEAWGNQPQHF	TRBV19	few	NA	TRBJ1-5
TGTGCCAGCAGCCCCGGGACTAGCTCGAATGAGCAGTTCTTC	CASSPGTSSNEQFF	TRBV7-2	many	TRBD2	TRBJ2-1
TGTGCCAGCAGCCAAGTCGGACTAGCGGGGAACCAAGAGACCCAGTACTTC	CASSQVGLAGNQETQYF	TRBV3-1	many	TRBD2	TRBJ2-5
TGTGCCAGCAGTTACGGTGGGGCCAACAATGAGCAGTTCTTC	CASSYGGANNEQFF	TRBV6-9	many	NA	TRBJ2-1
TGTGCCAGTATCAAGACGGCGGCTAGCACAGATACGCAGTATTTT	CASIKTAASTDTQYF	TRBV19	NA	NA	TRBJ2-3
TGTGCCAGCAGCTCCGGGACAGGGATCGTACAGTACTTC	CASSSGTGIVQYF	TRBV7-9	few	TRBD1	TRBJ2-7
TGTGCCACCAGGGGACTAGCGGGAGGAAGACAAGAGACCCAGTACTTC	CATRGLAGGRQETQYF	TRBV3-1	few	TRBD2	TRBJ2-5
TGTGCCATCAGTGAGGCGGGACAGATCCTAGCGGGAGGGGTCACCGGGGAGCTGTTTTTT	CAISEAGQILAGGVTGELFF	TRBV10-3	few	TRBD2	TRBJ2-2
TGCAGTGCTAGGGCCCGGGGAGCGGGAGTGTTCAATGAGCAGTTCTTC	CSARARGAGVFNEQFF	TRBV20-1	NA	TRBD2	TRBJ2-1
TGCAGTGCTCGGACAGACAGCTCCTACAATGAGCAGTTCTTC	CSARTDSSYNEQFF	TRBV20-1	few	NA	TRBJ2-1
TGTGCCAGCAGACGCGGGACGGGGGGAAACACCATATATTTT	CASRRGTGGNTIYF	TRBV6-1	NA	NA	TRBJ1-3
TGTGCCAGCAGCCAAGGGCTAGCGGGAGGTCTACTAGCCAAAAACATTCAGTACTTC	CASSQGLAGGLLAKNIQYF	TRBV4-2	NA	TRBD2	TRBJ2-4
TGCAGTGCTAGAGATAGTCGACTAGCGGGAGTAACAAGGAACGAGCAGTACTTC	CSARDSRLAGVTRNEQYF	TRBV20-1	many	TRBD2	TRBJ2-7
TGTGCCAGCAGCCAAGCGGTAGCGGGAGGTATCTTGGGGACCGGGGAGCTGTTTTTT	CASSQAVAGGILGTGELFF	TRBV4-2	many	TRBD2	TRBJ2-2
TGTGCCAGCAGTTTATCGAGTGCAGCGAACACTGAAGCTTTCTTT	CASSLSSAANTEAFF	TRBV27	few	NA	TRBJ1-1
TGTGCCAGCAGCCCTACAAAGAACACTGAAGCTTTCTTT	CASSPTKNTEAFF	TRBV13	many	NA	TRBJ1-1
TGCAGTGCTAGCCGGGCTAGCGGTTTCACAGATACGCAGTATTTT	CSASRASGFTDTQYF	TRBV20-1	many	TRBD2	TRBJ2-3
TGTGCCAGCAGGGAAGAAATGAACACTGAAGCTTTCTTT	CASREEMNTEAFF	TRBV2	many	NA	TRBJ1-1
TGTGCCAGCCTTGGCGGAGAAGGCGAGCAGTACTTC	CASLGGEGEQYF	TRBV7-9	NA	NA	TRBJ2-7
TGTGCCAGTCAGAGGTCAGGGGGAACCGGGGAGCTGTTTTTT	CASQRSGGTGELFF	TRBV19	NA	TRBD1	TRBJ2-2
TGTGCCAGCAGCCCGGGCCGAAGCGGTAACGAGCAGTACTTC	CASSPGRSGNEQYF	TRBV7-9	NA	NA	TRBJ2-7
TGTGCCAGCAGTTTGGGACTAGCGGGGTACCAAGAGACCCAGTACTTC	CASSLGLAGYQETQYF	TRBV6-9	NA	TRBD2	TRBJ2-5
TGCAGTGCTCGATTCGGGTACGAGCAGTACTTC	CSARFGYEQYF	TRBV20-1	many	NA	TRBJ2-7
TGTGCCAGCTCACCAGCCGGTTACAATGAGCAGTTCTTC	CASSPAGYNEQFF	TRBV18	many	NA	TRBJ2-1
TGCAGTGCTAGGGGATCCTACGAGCAGTACTTC	CSARGSYEQYF	TRBV20-1	many	NA	TRBJ2-7
TGCGCCAGCAGCAAGGACTCGCTCGCGGATACGCAGTATTTT	CASSKDSLADTQYF	TRBV5-1	many	NA	TRBJ2-3
TGTGCCAGCAGTCCCGGGACTAGCGGGATGTCAGATACGCAGTATTTT	CASSPGTSGMSDTQYF	TRBV12-3/TRBV12-4	many	TRBD2	TRBJ2-3
TGTGCCAGCAGTGATGGAAACGGACCGGGAGGCTACACCTTC	CASSDGNGPGGYTF	TRBV25-1	few	NA	TRBJ1-2
TGTGCCGTGCTGGACAGGGCAGGCTACGAGCAGTACTTC	CAVLDRAGYEQYF	TRBV6-1	few	TRBD1	TRBJ2-7
TGTGCCAGCAGCTTACCAGGGATTGCCTACGAGCAGTACTTC	CASSLPGIAYEQYF	TRBV7-9	many	NA	TRBJ2-7
TGTGCCAGCAGTTTAACCCCCAGCGGGAGTTACAATGAGCAGTTCTTC	CASSLTPSGSYNEQFF	TRBV27	few	TRBD2	TRBJ2-1
TGTGCCAGCAGCCCAAACCCAGCGGGAGCCTACGAGCAGTACTTC	CASSPNPAGAYEQYF	TRBV11-2	many	TRBD2	TRBJ2-7
TGCAGCGCTGGGGACAGGGTAAGCTACGAGCAGTACTTC	CSAGDRVSYEQYF	TRBV29-1	many	TRBD1	TRBJ2-7
TGTGCCAGCAGCGTAGGTGGTAGCGGGTTCGGGGATTATACGCAGTATTTT	CASSVGGSGFGDYTQYF	TRBV9	few	TRBD2	TRBJ2-3
TGCGCCAGCAGCCAGAGGGGGGAGCCCTCCTACGAGCAGTTCTTC	CASSQRGEPSYEQFF	TRBV4-1	NA	NA	TRBJ2-1